This T cell receptor beta chain was documented in a study of blood T cell repertoires in COVID-19. Study details: Resolution of symptoms, clearance, or two negative PCRs was present in recovered Cohort 3 donors. Acute and convalescent COVID-19 samples came from the United States, Italy and Spain. Sample material is recorded as cDNA or gDNA derived from T cells, B-cell-depleted T cells, or PBMCs.

This clone was picked up one time. Per germline, CDR1 KGHSH and CDR2 LQKENI. V dropped 5 bases and J dropped 4 bases, with 9 bases sitting between them. The CDR3 extends over 13 amino acids. Per the study methods: For nucleated cells, counts were estimated from reference gene primer amplification. Measured with immunoSEQ multiplex PCR; TCRdb has only the in-frame clones, and not every one. V, J and clone size reflect that table, while D and trimming were determined from the DNA. The table has over 110,000 clones, under 90% seen once; the top ten hold more than 3%. The V gene is TRBV18, the J gene TRBJ1-5; TRBD1 is a possible D gene (6 bases). This clonotype was sampled from a man aged 50 to 60 in a cohort exposed to, infected with or recovered from COVID-19 (not recorded which). Input material: PBMCs or T cells enriched from blood (not recorded which). The CDR3 region has the DNA TGTGCCAGCTCATCAGACAGGAATCAGCCCCAGCATTTT. It specifies CASSSDRNQPQHF.